This entry lists 2 T cell receptor beta chains sequenced from one sample in a study of PD-1 blockade in classical Hodgkin lymphoma. Sample time point: cycle 4 day 1 (C4D1), after less than 7 weeks of nivolumab. Every patient experienced relapse after autologous stem cell transplantation, and brentuximab vedotin exposure varied. Investigators isolated CD4+ T cells from thawed PBMCs through magnetic negative selection. Assay: immunoSEQ multiplex PCR; the TCRdb copy retains only in-frame clones and omits some. The sample holds around 30,000 clones, about 94% seen once. Sample: CD4+ T cells from blood, taken before the fourth cycle of nivolumab. Every receptor here comes from a human donor with classical Hodgkin lymphoma.

The V gene is TRBV5-4, the J gene TRBJ2-7; 9 bases line up with TRBD1. The CDR3 is 14 residues long. The germline gives CDR1 SGHNT, CDR2 YYREEE (reference sequence). Trimming cost V 2 bases and J 4 bases; bases outside gene matches: 4. This CDR3 reads CASSLPGQGYEQYF. CDR3 nucleotide sequence: TGTGCCAGCAGCTTACCGGGACAGGGATACGAGCAGTACTTC.

The rearrangement joins TRBV6-5 to TRBJ1-1; weak D call: TRBD1 (6 bases). The germline V gene encodes CDR1 MNHEY and CDR2 SVGAGI. The CDR3 extends over 13 amino acids. V lost 10 bases, J lost 1 base, and 13 bases lay in between. CDR3 DNA sequence: TGTGCCACCGTCAGGGGTTCGAACACTGAAGCTTTCTTT. Translated: CATVRGSNTEAFF.